What follows describes a single T cell receptor beta chain. Its cognate antigen is unknown. Per germline, CDR1 MGHRA and CDR2 YSYEKL. The CDR3 consists of 16 residues. The authors drew more than 2 ml of blood from each donor. This specimen belongs to a study of monozygotic twins with inflammatory bowel disease. Study results and limitations: Repertoires of patients may have been made more variable by differing immunosuppressive treatments.

TCRdb re-called the 5' RACE reads and catalogs CDR3 proteins one per entry, DNA excluded. This repertoire includes approximately 330,000 distinct CDR3 sequences. Sequencing input: blood. The sequence was collected from a human donor with ulcerative colitis or Crohn's disease, or a healthy co-twin of an affected twin (not recorded which). J is TRBJ2-2 and V is TRBV4-1; lacking DNA, the TRBD1 call made by TCRdb goes unchecked. The CDR3 loop is CASSLRGEANTGELFF.